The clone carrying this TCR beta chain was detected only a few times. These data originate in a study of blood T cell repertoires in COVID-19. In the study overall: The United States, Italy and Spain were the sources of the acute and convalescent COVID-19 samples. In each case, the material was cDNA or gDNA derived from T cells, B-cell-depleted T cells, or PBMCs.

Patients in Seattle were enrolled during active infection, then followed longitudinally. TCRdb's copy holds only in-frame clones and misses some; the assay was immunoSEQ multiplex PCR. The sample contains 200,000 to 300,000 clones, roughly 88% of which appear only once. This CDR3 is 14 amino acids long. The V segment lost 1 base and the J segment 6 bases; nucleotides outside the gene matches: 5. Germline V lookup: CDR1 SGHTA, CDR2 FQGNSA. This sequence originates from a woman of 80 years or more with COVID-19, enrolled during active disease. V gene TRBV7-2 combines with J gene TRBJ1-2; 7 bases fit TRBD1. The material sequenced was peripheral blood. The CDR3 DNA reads TGTGCCAGCAGCTTAGTCCGGACAGGTGATGGCTACACCTTC. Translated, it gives CASSLVRTGDGYTF.